The entry below gives a single T cell receptor (beta chain) sequence along with its context. The target antigen is unknown. The donors were members of the approximately 120-subject validation cohort (separate from the roughly 670-subject first cohort). There are 11 residues in the CDR3. Germline V gene data show CDR1 as SNHLY and CDR2 as FYNNEI. Trimming pared 2 bases from V and 11 bases from J, leaving 9 bases between. The method was immunoSEQ multiplex PCR; TCRdb's version includes in-frame clones alone and lacks a portion of them. In the table there are under 250,000 clones, about 86% of which are singletons. This sample is drawn from a study of cytomegalovirus exposure and HLA in healthy donors. The study, taken as a whole, reports: Diagnosis of cytomegalovirus status made by the classifier reportedly showed high specificity and sensitivity. A list of around 150 TCR beta chains associated with cytomegalovirus was given. The tendency of first-cohort TCR clusters to co-occur in the roughly 120 validation repertoires was the finding of a later analysis.

Sequenced: PBMCs. The rearrangement joins TRBV2 to TRBJ1-1, with D hard to call. The sequence derives from a man aged 18 to 29 in good health and CMV-seronegative. The CDR3 here is CASSESLGAFF. CDR3 DNA: TGTGCCAGCAGTGAAAGCCTCGGGGCTTTCTTT.